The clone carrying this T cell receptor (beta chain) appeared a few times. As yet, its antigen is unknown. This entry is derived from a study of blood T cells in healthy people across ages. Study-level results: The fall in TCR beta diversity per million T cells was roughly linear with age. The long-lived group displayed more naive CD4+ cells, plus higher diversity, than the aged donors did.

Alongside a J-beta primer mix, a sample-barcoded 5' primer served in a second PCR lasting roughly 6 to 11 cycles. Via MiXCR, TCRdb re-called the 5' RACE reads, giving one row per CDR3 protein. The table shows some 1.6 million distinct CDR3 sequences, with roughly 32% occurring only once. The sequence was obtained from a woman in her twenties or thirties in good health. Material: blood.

CDR3 DNA: TGTGCCATCAGACAGGGAACAAGCACAGATACGCAGTATTTT. Residues: CAIRQGTSTDTQYF. V and J are TRBV10-3 and TRBJ2-3; a possible D gene is TRBD1 (6 bases). CDR3 size: 14 residues. V lost 6 bases and J 0 bases, leaving 10 bases between the germline ends. CDR1 and CDR2 (germline): ENHRY, SYGVKD.